This TCR beta chain is drawn from a study of blood T cell dynamics during melanoma immunotherapy. Study in general: Standard first-line treatment here was pembrolizumab or nivolumab plus ipilimumab in metastatic melanoma. Study-wide points: Among sorted CD8+ subsets, immune-effector cells had the highest clonality and cell-free DNA similarity.

Time point noted: pre-treatment baseline. TIE cells were CD3+ CD4- CD8+ CD45RA- CD45RO-high CD27- CCR7- memory T cells. In its sample, this clone was seen a few times. Its antigen remains unknown. The assay was immunoSEQ multiplex PCR, and TCRdb's table has in-frame clones only and misses some. The table records roughly 280 clones, around 72% of them present only once. CDR3 length: 20 amino acids. This clonotype was sampled from a human donor with melanoma. The rearrangement joins TRBV21-1 to TRBJ1-5; the D call of TRBD1 is as the table states it, not checked on the DNA. TRBV21-1 is a pseudogene segment. The specimen was CD8+ T cells from blood, collected from a patient treated with checkpoint blockade. The CDR3 coding sequence is TGTGCCAGCAGCCCCCCTCATCCCCAGGGGCGCCGGGATAGCAATCAGCCCCAGCATTTT. This encodes CASSPPHPQGRRDSNQPQHF.